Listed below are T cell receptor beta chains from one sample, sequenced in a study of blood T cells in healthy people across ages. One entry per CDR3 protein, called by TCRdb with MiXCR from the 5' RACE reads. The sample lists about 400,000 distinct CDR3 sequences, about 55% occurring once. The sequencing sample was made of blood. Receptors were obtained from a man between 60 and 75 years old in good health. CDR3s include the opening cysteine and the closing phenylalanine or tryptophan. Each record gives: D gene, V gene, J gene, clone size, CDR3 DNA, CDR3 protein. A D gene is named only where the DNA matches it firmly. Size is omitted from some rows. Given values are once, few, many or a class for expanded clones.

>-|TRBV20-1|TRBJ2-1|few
TGCAGTGCTAGCCGGGACTCGTCGGGGAGCTCCTACAATGAGCAGTTCTTC
CSASRDSSGSSYNEQFF
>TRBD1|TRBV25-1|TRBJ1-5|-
TGTGCCAGCAGTGGGACAGGGGGTGCCCAGCCCCAGCATTTT
CASSGTGGAQPQHF
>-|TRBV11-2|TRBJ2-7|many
TGTGCCAGCAGCTTAGGAACCCTTTCCTCCTACGAGCAGTACTTC
CASSLGTLSSYEQYF
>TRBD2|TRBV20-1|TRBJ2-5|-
TGCAGTGGGGGGGGAGGCCTCCAAGAGACCCAGTACTTC
CSGGGGLQETQYF
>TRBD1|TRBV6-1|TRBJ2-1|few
TGTGCCAGCAGTGAAGGGCCAGGGGGCTTATATGAGCAGTTCTTC
CASSEGPGGLYEQFF
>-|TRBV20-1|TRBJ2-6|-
TGCAGTGCCCAGGTGTGGGGGGCCAACGTCCTGACTTTC
CSAQVWGANVLTF
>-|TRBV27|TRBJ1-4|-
TGTGCCAGCAGTTTTCTGGGGGGCGCGAATGAAAAACTGTTTTTT
CASSFLGGANEKLFF
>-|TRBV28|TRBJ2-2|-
TGTGCCAGCAGTGTGGGCCTTACCGGGGAGCTGTTTTTT
CASSVGLTGELFF
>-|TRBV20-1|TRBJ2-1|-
TGCAGTGCTCCCCTCAGTCAGGGAACCGGGAGCAATGAGCAGTTCTTC
CSAPLSQGTGSNEQFF
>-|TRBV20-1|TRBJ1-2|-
TGCAGTGCAGCCGCAGGGAGCCGGAACTATGGCTACACCTTC
CSAAAGSRNYGYTF
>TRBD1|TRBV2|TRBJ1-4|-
TGTGCCAGCAGCGAAGACAGGGGCAACGAAAAACTGTTTTTT
CASSEDRGNEKLFF
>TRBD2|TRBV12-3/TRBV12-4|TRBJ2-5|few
TGTGCCAGCAGTCCACTAGCGGGGTGGGAGACCCAGTACTTC
CASSPLAGWETQYF
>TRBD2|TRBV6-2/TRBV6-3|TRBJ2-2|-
TGTGCCAGCAGTTACCAGGGACTAGCGGGACTCAACACCGGGGAGCTGTTTTTT
CASSYQGLAGLNTGELFF
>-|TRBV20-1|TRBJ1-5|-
TGCAGTGCCGCCGGGGAGCGCAATCAGCCCCAGCATTTT
CSAAGERNQPQHF
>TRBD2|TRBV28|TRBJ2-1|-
TGTGCCAGCAGGGCTAGCGGGGGGCCCTCGGGTGAGCAGTTCTTC
CASRASGGPSGEQFF
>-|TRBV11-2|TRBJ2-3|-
TGTGCCAGCAGCCCCTACAGGCGACCCACAGATACGCAGTATTTT
CASSPYRRPTDTQYF
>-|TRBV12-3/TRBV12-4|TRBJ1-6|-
TGTGCCAGCAGTTTAAATCGGGCCCTCCACTTT
CASSLNRALHF
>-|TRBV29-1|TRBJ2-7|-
TGCAGCGTTGAAGGGCTTGGAGTTTACGAGCAGTACTTC
CSVEGLGVYEQYF
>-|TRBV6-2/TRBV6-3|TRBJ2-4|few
TGTGCCAGCAACAGACTAGGCCCGAAGAACATTCAGTACTTC
CASNRLGPKNIQYF
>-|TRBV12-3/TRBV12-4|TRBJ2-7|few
TGTGCCAGCAGTTTATTGGCAGGGATGGACGAGCAGTACTTC
CASSLLAGMDEQYF
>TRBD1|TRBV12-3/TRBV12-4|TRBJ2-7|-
TGTGCCAGCAGTTTAAGACAGGGGGCCTTATACAATGAGCAGTACTTC
CASSLRQGALYNEQYF
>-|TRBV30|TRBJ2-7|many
TGTGCCTGGAGTGTACGGGGAGGGGGTGAGCAGTACTTC
CAWSVRGGGEQYF
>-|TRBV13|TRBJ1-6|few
TGTGCCAGCAGCGAGCTGAGGGTTGGTAATTCACCCCTCCACTTT
CASSELRVGNSPLHF
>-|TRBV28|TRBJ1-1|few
TGTGCCAGCACTAGCAGAATGAACACTGAAGCTTTCTTT
CASTSRMNTEAFF
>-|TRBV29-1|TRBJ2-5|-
TGCAGCGTTGATCGTGCAGGGATCGGGACCCAGTACTTC
CSVDRAGIGTQYF
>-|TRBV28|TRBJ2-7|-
TGTGCCAGCAGTTTGGGTGGGGGAACAGGGAAAGAGCAGTACTTC
CASSLGGGTGKEQYF
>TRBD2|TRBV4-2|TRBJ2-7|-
TGTGCCAGCAGCCAAGTAGGGGCGGGAGGGCGTGGTTCCTACGAGCAGTACTTC
CASSQVGAGGRGSYEQYF
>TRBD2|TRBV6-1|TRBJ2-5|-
TGTGCCAGCAGTGAGATCGGACTAGCGGGCCCGGAGACCCAGTACTTC
CASSEIGLAGPETQYF
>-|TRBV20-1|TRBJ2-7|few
TGCAGTGCTAGAGGAGAGGCAGCAACCTACGAGCAGTACTTC
CSARGEAATYEQYF
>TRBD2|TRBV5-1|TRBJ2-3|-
TGCGCCAGCAGCTTGGCCCCGACTAGCGGGGCAGATACGCAGTATTTT
CASSLAPTSGADTQYF
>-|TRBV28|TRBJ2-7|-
TGTGCCAGGGGACATCGACCCGCCTACGAGCAGTACTTC
CARGHRPAYEQYF
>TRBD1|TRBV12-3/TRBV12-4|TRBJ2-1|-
TGTGCCAGCAGTTTGGGACAGGGAGGTAGGACTGAGCAGTTCTTC
CASSLGQGGRTEQFF
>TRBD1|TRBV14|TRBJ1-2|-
TGTGCCAGCAGCCGGGACAGCTATTTCTATGGCTACACCTTC
CASSRDSYFYGYTF
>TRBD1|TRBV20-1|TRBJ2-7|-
TGCAGTGCTAGGGGAGACAGGGACTACGAGCAGTACTTC
CSARGDRDYEQYF
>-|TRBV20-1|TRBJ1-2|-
TGCAGTGCTAGACAAACCCTGGCAGGGCTCTATGGCTACACCTTC
CSARQTLAGLYGYTF
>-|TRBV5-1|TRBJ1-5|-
TGCGCCAGCAGGGTCGGATTGGGGGGAGATCAGCCCCAGCATTTT
CASRVGLGGDQPQHF
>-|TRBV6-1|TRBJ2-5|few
TGTGCCAGCAGTGAAGATAGAGGACAGCAAGAGACCCAGTACTTC
CASSEDRGQQETQYF
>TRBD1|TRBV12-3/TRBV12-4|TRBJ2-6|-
TGTGCCAGCAGCGACAGGGGGCATGGGGCCAACGTCCTGACTTTC
CASSDRGHGANVLTF
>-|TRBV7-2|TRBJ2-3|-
TGTGCCAGCAGCACCAGCAGGATACGCACAGATACGCAGTATTTT
CASSTSRIRTDTQYF
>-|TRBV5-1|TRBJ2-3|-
TGCGCCAGCGGACCTTCGGGACAAAGCACAGATACGCAGTATTTT
CASGPSGQSTDTQYF
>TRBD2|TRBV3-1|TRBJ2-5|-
TGTGCCAGCAGCCAAGTCCCCGGACTAGCGGGCGATCAAGAGACCCAGTACTTC
CASSQVPGLAGDQETQYF
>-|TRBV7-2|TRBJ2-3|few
TGTGCCAGCAGCTTGCGGAAGCCCGAAGCAGATACGCAGTATTTT
CASSLRKPEADTQYF
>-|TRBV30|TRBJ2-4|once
TGTGCCTGGAGTGTACTCGGGGAACGCGCCAAAAACATTCAGTACTTC
CAWSVLGERAKNIQYF
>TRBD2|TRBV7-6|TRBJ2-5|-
TGTGCCAGCAGCCAACTCAGCGGGGGGTACCAAGAGACCCAGTACTTC
CASSQLSGGYQETQYF
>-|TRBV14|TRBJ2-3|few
TGTGCCAGCAGCCAAGATTATGGGAGACTCACAGATACGCAGTATTTT
CASSQDYGRLTDTQYF
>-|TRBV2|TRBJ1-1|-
TGTGCCAGCAGTGAAGCGCTTCAGGGCACTGAAGCTTTCTTT
CASSEALQGTEAFF
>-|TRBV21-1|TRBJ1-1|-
TGTGCCAGCCGAAGGGGAGTCTTTATGAACACTGAAGCTTTCTTT
CASRRGVFMNTEAFF
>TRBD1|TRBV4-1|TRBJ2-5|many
TGCGCCAGCAGCCAAACGGACAGGGAAGGGTTGGAGACCCAGTACTTC
CASSQTDREGLETQYF
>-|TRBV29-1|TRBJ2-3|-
TGCAGCACTGGGGGAACGGGGGCAAGGTCAGATACGCAGTATTTT
CSTGGTGARSDTQYF